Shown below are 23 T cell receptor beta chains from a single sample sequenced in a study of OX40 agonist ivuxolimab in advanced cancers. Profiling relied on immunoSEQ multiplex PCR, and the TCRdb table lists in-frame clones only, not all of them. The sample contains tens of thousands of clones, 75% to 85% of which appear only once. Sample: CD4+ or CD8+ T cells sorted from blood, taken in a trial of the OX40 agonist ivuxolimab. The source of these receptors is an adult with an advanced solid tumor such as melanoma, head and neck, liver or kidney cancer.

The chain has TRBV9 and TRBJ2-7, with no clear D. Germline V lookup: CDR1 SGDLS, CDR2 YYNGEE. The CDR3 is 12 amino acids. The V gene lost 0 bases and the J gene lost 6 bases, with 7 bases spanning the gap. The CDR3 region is CASSVGAGEQYF. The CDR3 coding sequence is TGTGCCAGCAGCGTAGGAGCTGGCGAGCAGTACTTC.

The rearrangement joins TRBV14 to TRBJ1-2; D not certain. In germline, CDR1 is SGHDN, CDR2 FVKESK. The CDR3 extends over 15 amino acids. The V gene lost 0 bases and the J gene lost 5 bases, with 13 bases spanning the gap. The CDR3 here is CASSQDLQGRYGYTF. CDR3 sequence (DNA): TGTGCCAGCAGCCAAGACCTGCAAGGACGGTATGGCTACACCTTC.

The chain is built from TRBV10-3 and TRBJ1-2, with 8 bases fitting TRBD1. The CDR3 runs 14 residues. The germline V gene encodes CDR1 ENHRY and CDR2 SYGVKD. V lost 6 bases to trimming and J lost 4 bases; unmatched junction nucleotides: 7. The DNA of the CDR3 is TGTGCCATCAGCGGACAGGGAGAGGGCTATGGCTACACCTTC. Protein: CAISGQGEGYGYTF.

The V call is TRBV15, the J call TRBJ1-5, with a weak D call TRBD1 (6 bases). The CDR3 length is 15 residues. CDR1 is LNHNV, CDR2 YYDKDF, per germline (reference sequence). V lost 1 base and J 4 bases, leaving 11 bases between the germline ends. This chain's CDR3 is CATSRVQGGNQPQHF. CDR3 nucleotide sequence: TGTGCCACCAGCAGAGTTCAAGGGGGAAATCAGCCCCAGCATTTT.

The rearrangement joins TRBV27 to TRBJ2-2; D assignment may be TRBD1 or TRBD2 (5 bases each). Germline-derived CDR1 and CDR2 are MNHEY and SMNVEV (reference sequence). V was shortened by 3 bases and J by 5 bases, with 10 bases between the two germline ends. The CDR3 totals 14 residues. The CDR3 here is CASSFGAITGELFF. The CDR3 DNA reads TGTGCCAGCAGTTTCGGGGCTATAACCGGGGAGCTGTTTTTT.

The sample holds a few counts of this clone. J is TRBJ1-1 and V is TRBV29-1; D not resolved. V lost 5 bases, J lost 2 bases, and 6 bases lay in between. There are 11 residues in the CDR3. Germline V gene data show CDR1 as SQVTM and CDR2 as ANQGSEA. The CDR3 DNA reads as TGCAGCGTTCACCTAAACACTGAAGCTTTCTTT. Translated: CSVHLNTEAFF.

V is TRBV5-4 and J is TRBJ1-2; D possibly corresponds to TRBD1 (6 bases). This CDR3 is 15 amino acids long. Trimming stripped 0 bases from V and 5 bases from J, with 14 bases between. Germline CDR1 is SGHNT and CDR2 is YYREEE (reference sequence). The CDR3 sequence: CASSLDGRGWYGYTF. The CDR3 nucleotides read TGTGCCAGCAGCTTGGACGGCAGGGGTTGGTATGGCTACACCTTC.

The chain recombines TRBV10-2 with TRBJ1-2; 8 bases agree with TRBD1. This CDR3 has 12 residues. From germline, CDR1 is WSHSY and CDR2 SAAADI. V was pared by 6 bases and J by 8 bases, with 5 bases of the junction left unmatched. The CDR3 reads CASSEDRGGYTF. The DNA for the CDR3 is TGCGCCAGCAGCGAAGACAGGGGAGGCTACACCTTC.

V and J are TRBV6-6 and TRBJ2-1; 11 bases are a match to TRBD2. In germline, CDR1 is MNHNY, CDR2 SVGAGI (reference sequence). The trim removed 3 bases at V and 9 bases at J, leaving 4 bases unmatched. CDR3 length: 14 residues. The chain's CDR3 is CASSYTSGGIEQFF. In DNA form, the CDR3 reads TGTGCCAGCAGTTATACTAGCGGGGGCATTGAGCAGTTCTTC.

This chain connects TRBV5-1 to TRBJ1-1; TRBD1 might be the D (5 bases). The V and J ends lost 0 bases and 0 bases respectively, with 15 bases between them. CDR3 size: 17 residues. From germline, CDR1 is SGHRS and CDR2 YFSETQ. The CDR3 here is CASSLVLGGDMNTEAFF. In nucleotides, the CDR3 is TGCGCCAGCAGCTTGGTCTTGGGGGGAGACATGAACACTGAAGCTTTCTTT.

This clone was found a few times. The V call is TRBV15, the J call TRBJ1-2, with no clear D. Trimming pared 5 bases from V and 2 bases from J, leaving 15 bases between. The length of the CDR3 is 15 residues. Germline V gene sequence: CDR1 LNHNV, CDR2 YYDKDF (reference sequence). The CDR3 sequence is CATSSRQTENYGYTF. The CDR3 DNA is TGTGCCACCAGCTCAAGACAAACAGAAAACTATGGCTACACCTTC. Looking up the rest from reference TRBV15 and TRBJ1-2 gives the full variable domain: DAMVIQNPRYQVTQFGKPVTLSCSQTLNHNVMYWYQQKSSQAPKLLFHYYDKDFNNEADTPDNFQSRRPNTSFCFLDIRSPGLGDTAMYLCATSSRQTENYGYTFGSGTRLTVV.

The CDR3 DNA reads as TGTGCCAGCAGCGTAGAGGAGGGGGTCCAAGAGACCCAGTACTTC. This gives the protein CASSVEEGVQETQYF. This chain uses TRBV9 with TRBJ2-5; D is perhaps TRBD1 or TRBD2 (6 bases each). V lost 0 bases to trimming and J lost 1 base, with 10 bases between them. Germline lookup yields CDR1 SGDLS and CDR2 YYNGEE. CDR3 length: 15 amino acids.

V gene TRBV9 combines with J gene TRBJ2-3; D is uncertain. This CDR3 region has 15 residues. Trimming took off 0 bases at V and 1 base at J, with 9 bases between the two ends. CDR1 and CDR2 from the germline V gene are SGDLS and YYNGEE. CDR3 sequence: CASSVGGIGTDTQYF. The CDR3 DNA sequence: TGTGCCAGCAGCGTAGGCGGAATCGGCACAGATACGCAGTATTTT.

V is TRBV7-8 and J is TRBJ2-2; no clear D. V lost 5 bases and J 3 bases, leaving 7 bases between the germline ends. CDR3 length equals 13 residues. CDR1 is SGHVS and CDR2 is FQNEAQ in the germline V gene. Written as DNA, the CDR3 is TGTGCCAGCAGCCCACAAGACACCGGGGAGCTGTTTTTT. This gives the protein CASSPQDTGELFF.

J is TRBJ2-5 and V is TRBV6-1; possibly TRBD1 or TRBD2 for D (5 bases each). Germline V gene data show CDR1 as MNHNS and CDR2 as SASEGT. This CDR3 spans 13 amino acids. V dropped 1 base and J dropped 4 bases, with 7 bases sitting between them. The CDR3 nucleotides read TGTGCCAGCAGTGAAGGGGGGACAGAGACCCAGTACTTC. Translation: CASSEGGTETQYF.

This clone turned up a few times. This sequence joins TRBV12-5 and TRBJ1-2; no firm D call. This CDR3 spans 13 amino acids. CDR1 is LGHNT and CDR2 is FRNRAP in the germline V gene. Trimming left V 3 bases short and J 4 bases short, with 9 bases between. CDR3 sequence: CASGLRTAYGYTF. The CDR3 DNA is TGTGCTAGTGGTTTACGGACGGCCTATGGCTACACCTTC.

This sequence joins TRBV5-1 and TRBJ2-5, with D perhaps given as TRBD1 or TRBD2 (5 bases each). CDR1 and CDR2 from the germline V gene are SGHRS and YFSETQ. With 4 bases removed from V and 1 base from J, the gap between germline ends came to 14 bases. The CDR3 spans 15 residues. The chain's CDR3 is CASSPTRGPQETQYF. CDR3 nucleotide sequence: TGCGCCAGCAGCCCTACCCGGGGACCCCAAGAGACCCAGTACTTC.

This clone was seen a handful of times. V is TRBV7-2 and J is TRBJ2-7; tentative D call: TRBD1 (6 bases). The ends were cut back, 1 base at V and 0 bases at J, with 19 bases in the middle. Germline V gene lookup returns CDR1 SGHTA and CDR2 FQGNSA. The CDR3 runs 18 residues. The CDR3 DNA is TGTGCCAGCAGCTTAGGCCGTGGGGTGGGGGCCCTCTCCTACGAGCAGTACTTC. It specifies CASSLGRGVGALSYEQYF.

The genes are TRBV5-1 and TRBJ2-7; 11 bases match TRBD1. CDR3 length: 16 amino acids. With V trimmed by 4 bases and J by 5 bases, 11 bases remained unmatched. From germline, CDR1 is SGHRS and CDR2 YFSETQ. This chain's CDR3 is CASSQLGQGAANEQYF. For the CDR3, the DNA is TGCGCCAGCAGCCAACTTGGACAGGGGGCGGCTAACGAGCAGTACTTC.

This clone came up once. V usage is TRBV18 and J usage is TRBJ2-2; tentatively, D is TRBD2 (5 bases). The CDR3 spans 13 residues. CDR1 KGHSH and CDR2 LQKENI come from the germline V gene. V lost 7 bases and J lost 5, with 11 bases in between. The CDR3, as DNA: TGTGCCAGCTTAGGACCGGGGACCGGGGAGCTGTTTTTT. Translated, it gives CASLGPGTGELFF.

Here the CDR3 reads CASSISAGGGSNEQFF. CDR3 nucleotides: TGTGCCAGTAGTATCAGTGCAGGCGGGGGGTCCAATGAGCAGTTCTTC. This rearrangement joins TRBV19 to TRBJ2-1; 8 bases are shared with TRBD2. The J segment lost 6 bases and the V segment lost 3 bases, leaving 10 bases of the junction unmatched. The CDR3 extends over 16 amino acids. The germline V gene encodes CDR1 LNHDA and CDR2 SQIVND (reference sequence).

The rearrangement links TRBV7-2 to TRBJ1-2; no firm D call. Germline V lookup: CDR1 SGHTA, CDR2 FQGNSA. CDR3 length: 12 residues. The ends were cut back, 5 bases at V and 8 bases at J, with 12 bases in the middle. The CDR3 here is CASSPGPRGYTF. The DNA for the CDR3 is TGTGCCAGCAGCCCCGGGCCCCGGGGCTACACCTTC. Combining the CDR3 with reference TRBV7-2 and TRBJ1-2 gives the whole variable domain GAGVSQSPSNKVTEKGKDVELRCDPISGHTALYWYRQSLGQGLEFLIYFQGNSAPDKSGLPSDRFSAERTGGSVSTLTIQRTQQEDSAVYLCASSPGPRGYTFGSGTRLTVV.

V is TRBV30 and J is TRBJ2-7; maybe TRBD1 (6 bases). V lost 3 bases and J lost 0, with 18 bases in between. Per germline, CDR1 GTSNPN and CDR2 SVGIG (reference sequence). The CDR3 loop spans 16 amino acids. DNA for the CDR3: TGTGCCTGGAGGAAATCTTGGGACACCTACTCCTACGAGCAGTACTTC. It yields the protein CAWRKSWDTYSYEQYF.